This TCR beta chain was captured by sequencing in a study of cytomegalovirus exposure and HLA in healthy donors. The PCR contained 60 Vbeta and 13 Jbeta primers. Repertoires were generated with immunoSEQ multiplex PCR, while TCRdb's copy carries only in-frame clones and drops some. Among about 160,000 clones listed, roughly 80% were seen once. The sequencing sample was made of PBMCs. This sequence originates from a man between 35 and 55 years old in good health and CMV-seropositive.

The CDR3 DNA is TGTGCCAGCAGCCGCATTCTCCTGGGACTAGCGGGAGCGAACGCGAACACCGGGGAGCTGTTTTTT. Translation gives CASSRILLGLAGANANTGELFF. V usage is TRBV27 and J usage is TRBJ2-2; 14 bases are a match to TRBD2. The CDR3 runs to 22 residues. Germline assignment: CDR1 MNHEY and CDR2 SMNVEV (reference sequence). Trimming removed 6 bases from V and 0 bases from J; junction bases left unmatched: 18.